These 7 T cell receptor beta chains were all obtained from the same sample, sequenced in a study of T-cell reconstitution after alpha-beta-depleted transplantation in children (dated by TCRdb to 2016 to 2018). The protocol used for the library was PCR. TCRdb lists the instrument as Illumina HiSeq 2500. Molecular barcoding was employed in the preparation of TCR libraries, with unique molecular identifiers being used to normalize TCRbeta repertoire quantification. TCRdb itself trimmed the public reads at Q25 with fastp, ran MiXCR and retained productive beta chains. Each record represents a unique CDR3 protein, reported with the most common genes and DNA among its rows. The sample records about 360,000 distinct CDR3 sequences, approximately 12% of which are singletons. The top ten clones comprise around 4.5% of the sample. The source was PBMCs, collected from the stem cell graft. The receptors derive from a human donor who donated a stem cell graft to a child with Fanconi anemia.

The V gene is TRBV19, the J gene TRBJ1-1; possibly TRBD1 for D (6 bases). The CDR3 is 16 amino acids. Germline loops: CDR1 LNHDA, CDR2 SQIVND (reference sequence). With 3 bases removed from V and 3 bases from J, the gap between germline ends came to 17 bases. This chain's CDR3 is CASSIGLGPGDTEAFF. DNA for the CDR3: TGTGCCAGTAGTATTGGGCTCGGGCCAGGGGACACTGAAGCTTTCTTT.

This clonotype was seen repeatedly, ten times or more. This sequence joins TRBV6-2 or TRBV6-3 and TRBJ1-5; no reliable D call. The CDR3 has 14 amino acids. With 6 bases removed from V and 2 bases from J, the gap between germline ends came to 11 bases. Germline V gives CDR1 MNHEY, CDR2 SVGEGT. This CDR3 is CASSRAMGNQPQHF. The CDR3 DNA sequence: TGTGCCAGCAGCCGCGCCATGGGCAATCAGCCCCAGCATTTT.

The chain carries TRBV6-1 and TRBJ2-3; the D is unclear. V was trimmed by 0 bases and J by 10 bases, leaving 11 bases between them. The CDR3 is 13 residues long. CDR1 and CDR2 from the germline V gene are MNHNS and SASEGT. This CDR3 is CASSEASLTAQYF. The CDR3 coding sequence is TGTGCCAGCAGTGAAGCCTCCCTAACGGCGCAGTATTTT.

This clonotype was recorded at least ten times. J is TRBJ2-3 and V is TRBV9; D possibly corresponds to TRBD2 (7 bases). The CDR3 has 14 residues. Trimming stripped 2 bases from V and 4 bases from J, with 11 bases between. From germline, CDR1 is SGDLS and CDR2 YYNGEE. The CDR3 DNA is TGTGCCAGCAGCGTCGGCGGGGGCGCAGATACGCAGTATTTT. This translates into CASSVGGGADTQYF.

Of note for this clonotype: A much more abundant neighbour one base away suggests this may be a read error. No conserved phenylalanine or tryptophan ends this CDR3, so it is likely a read error. The chain carries TRBV20-1 and TRBJ1-2, with a weak D call TRBD1 (5 bases). The germline V gene encodes CDR1 DFQATT and CDR2 SNEGSKA (reference sequence). The CDR3 is made up of 14 amino acids. The V end was cut by 1 base, the J end by 8 bases, with 17 bases between. As DNA, the CDR3 is TGCAGTGCTAGAGTCCTCAGGGAGGAGGGGGGCTACACCTGC. Its translation is CSARVLREEGGYTC.

V gene TRBV10-3 combines with J gene TRBJ2-1; TRBD1 matches 11 bases. Per germline, CDR1 ENHRY and CDR2 SYGVKD. The ends lost 7 bases at V and 6 bases at J; junction bases unmatched: 8. CDR3 size: 15 residues. As DNA, the CDR3 is TGTGCCATCACCCCGGGACAGGGGGTTTCCAATGAGCAGTTCTTC. Translation gives CAITPGQGVSNEQFF.

This clonotype was observed a few times. The germline gene is not matched at one end of the junction; a read error may be the cause. The chain uses TRBV4-3 and TRBJ2-2, with 13 bases aligning to TRBD2. CDR1 and CDR2 (germline): LGHNA, YSLEER. This CDR3 spans 16 amino acids. The CDR3 loop is CASTQTSGGAGGELFF. CDR3 coding DNA: TGCGCCAGCACCCAAACTAGCGGGGGGGCCGGCGGGGAGCTGTTTTTT.